A single sample gave rise to the 2 T cell receptor beta chains below, sequenced in a study of blood T cells in healthy people across ages. A second PCR of about 7 to 12 cycles used a sample-barcoded 5' primer and a J-beta primer mix. TCRdb reanalysed the 5' RACE reads using MiXCR and keeps one entry per CDR3 protein. Seen here are about 730,000 distinct CDR3 sequences, approximately 39% observed once, and the top ten hold 20%. The sample comprised blood. These receptors originate from a woman aged 60-75 years in good health.

The chain uses TRBV20-1 and TRBJ2-3; D perhaps matches TRBD2 (5 bases). Germline V gives CDR1 DFQATT, CDR2 SNEGSKA (reference sequence). V lost 6 bases, J lost 3 bases, and 16 bases lay in between. CDR3 size: 14 residues. The CDR3 protein is CSARLPRGTDTQYF. CDR3 DNA sequence: TGCAGTGCCAGGCTCCCCCGGGGAACAGATACGCAGTATTTT.

The sample holds a few counts of this clonotype. The rearrangement uses TRBV5-1 and TRBJ2-7, with D tentatively TRBD1 (6 bases). With 1 base removed from V and 5 bases from J, the gap between germline ends came to 10 bases. The CDR3 runs 13 residues. Germline CDR1 SGHRS, CDR2 YFSETQ. CDR3: CASSLIGGHEQYF. In DNA, the CDR3 is TGCGCCAGCAGCTTGATTGGGGGCCACGAGCAGTACTTC.